This T cell receptor (beta chain) was identified in a study of T cells in Graves' hyperthyroidism and ophthalmopathy. At least ten counts were recorded for this clonotype. Antigen: not known. Uncontrolled infection, other autoimmune disease, pregnancy or lactation disqualified patients from enrolment. The PBMCs were taken from 10 ml of fresh peripheral blood. From RNA transcripts, TCR beta CDR3 regions were amplified. HTBI primers were employed in a first-round RT-PCR of the TCR CDR3. TCRdb analysed the multiplex PCR reads with MiXCR anew, one entry per CDR3 protein. This sample has hundreds of thousands of distinct CDR3 sequences; approximately 15% occur once, and the top ten carry around a third. Study findings and constraints: Most thyroid clonotypes with frequency above 0.001 were detected in blood.

Trimming cost V 4 bases and J 6 bases, with 20 bases left between them. The CDR3 is 16 amino acids. CDR1 and CDR2 (germline): SGHTA, FQGNSA. This TCR derives from a woman aged 30 to 39 with Graves' hyperthyroidism. V and J are TRBV7-2 and TRBJ2-3, with a possible D match to TRBD2 (6 bases). Sequencing used blood. CDR3 amino acids: CASSSGRTNFPDTQYF. The CDR3 region has the DNA TGTGCCAGCAGCTCGGGCCGGACTAACTTCCCCGATACGCAGTATTTT.